This TCR beta chain was sequenced in a study of shared clonotypes between healthy human individuals. Sequencing was performed with immunoSEQ multiplex PCR; in TCRdb, only in-frame clones are kept and a portion is missing. The sample contains under 850,000 clones, 72% of which appear only once. The TCR comes from a woman in her 30s in good health. The sequenced sample was memory CD4+ T cells sorted from blood. The subset: CD45RA-negative fraction.

CDR3: CASSTLTSGYTF. The CDR3 region has the DNA TGTGCCAGCAGCACACTCACCTCGGGCTACACCTTC. The J gene is TRBJ1-2, the V gene TRBV9; no definite D call. This CDR3 is 12 amino acids long. Germline CDR1 SGDLS, CDR2 YYNGEE. Trimming took off 4 bases at V and 8 bases at J, with 12 bases between the two ends.